The rows below give T cell receptor beta chains drawn from one sample of a study of control samples from healthy donors and cancer patients. Profiled with immunoSEQ multiplex PCR; TCRdb holds only in-frame clones, not every one. The table shows some 49,000 clones, with 65% to 90% occurring only once. Sample: PBMCs. These receptor sequences come from a woman aged 45-60 years with lung cancer. Both conserved end residues are part of each CDR3. The order of the fields is clone size, D gene, J gene, V gene, CDR3 DNA, CDR3 protein. The D gene is left open where the match is weak. The size field is filled for only some rows; it gives once, few, many or a size class.

clone size: once; D gene: -; J gene: TRBJ1-6; V gene: TRBV25-1; CDR3 DNA: TGTGCCAGCACACAGGGACCCTATAATTCACCCCTCCACTTT; CDR3 protein: CASTQGPYNSPLHF
clone size: once; D gene: -; J gene: TRBJ1-2; V gene: TRBV30; CDR3 DNA: TGTGCCTGGAGTGTAGGGGGAGGCGTTGGCTACACCTTC; CDR3 protein: CAWSVGGGVGYTF
clone size: -; D gene: -; J gene: TRBJ2-1; V gene: TRBV7-2; CDR3 DNA: TGTGCCAGCAGCGTCTATGGGCACACCAACAATGAGCAGTTCTTC; CDR3 protein: CASSVYGHTNNEQFF
clone size: -; D gene: -; J gene: TRBJ2-7; V gene: TRBV4-3; CDR3 DNA: TGCGCCAGCAGCCAAGATAGTGTGAACTACGAGCAGTACTTC; CDR3 protein: CASSQDSVNYEQYF
clone size: -; D gene: -; J gene: TRBJ1-3; V gene: TRBV4-2; CDR3 DNA: TGTGCCAGCAGCCAAGACGGGCCTGCTGGAAACACCATATATTTT; CDR3 protein: CASSQDGPAGNTIYF
clone size: -; D gene: -; J gene: TRBJ1-5; V gene: TRBV29-1; CDR3 DNA: TGCAGCGTTGGTGCGCTAGGGCAGCCCCAGCATTTT; CDR3 protein: CSVGALGQPQHF
clone size: -; D gene: -; J gene: TRBJ2-1; V gene: TRBV5-6; CDR3 DNA: TGTGCCAGCAGCGTAGGGGTACTTGGGGAACCTAGCCCCTACAATGAGCAGTTCTTC; CDR3 protein: CASSVGVLGEPSPYNEQFF
clone size: once; D gene: -; J gene: TRBJ1-1; V gene: TRBV24-1; CDR3 DNA: TGTGCCGCCTCTAAAGGGGACACTGAAGCTTTCTTT; CDR3 protein: CAASKGDTEAFF
clone size: few; D gene: TRBD1; J gene: TRBJ1-2; V gene: TRBV7-9; CDR3 DNA: TGTGCCAGCAGCGACGACAGGGGGCATGGCTACACCTTC; CDR3 protein: CASSDDRGHGYTF
clone size: -; D gene: -; J gene: TRBJ2-7; V gene: TRBV7-9; CDR3 DNA: TGTGCCAGCAGCCGCCGGGACGGTCCCTACGAGCAGTACTTC; CDR3 protein: CASSRRDGPYEQYF
clone size: once; D gene: -; J gene: TRBJ1-2; V gene: TRBV10-2; CDR3 DNA: TGCGCCAGCGGAAAGGGACGGGGGGACTATGGCTACACCTTC; CDR3 protein: CASGKGRGDYGYTF
clone size: once; D gene: -; J gene: TRBJ1-2; V gene: TRBV4-3; CDR3 DNA: TGCGCCAGCAGCCAAGGGGACTCCTCGAGCGACTATGGCTACACCTTC; CDR3 protein: CASSQGDSSSDYGYTF
clone size: -; D gene: -; J gene: TRBJ1-1; V gene: TRBV5-1; CDR3 DNA: TGCGCCAGCATGGGGGGCCAGGGGACTGAAGCTTTCTTT; CDR3 protein: CASMGGQGTEAFF
clone size: -; D gene: TRBD1; J gene: TRBJ1-4; V gene: TRBV27; CDR3 DNA: TGTGCCAGCAGTTCTGGGACAGGGGTTGAAAAACTGTTTTTT; CDR3 protein: CASSSGTGVEKLFF
clone size: -; D gene: -; J gene: TRBJ1-3; V gene: TRBV19; CDR3 DNA: TGTGCCAGTAACGTGGACGGGATCCGCTCTGGAAACACCATATATTTT; CDR3 protein: CASNVDGIRSGNTIYF
clone size: -; D gene: TRBD2; J gene: TRBJ2-5; V gene: TRBV11-2; CDR3 DNA: TGTGCCAGCAGCTTAGTCGGCGGGGGGCATGAGACCCAGTACTTC; CDR3 protein: CASSLVGGGHETQYF
clone size: once; D gene: -; J gene: TRBJ2-6; V gene: TRBV30; CDR3 DNA: TGTGCCTGGAGTGTAATTTCTGGGGCCAACGTCCTGACTTTC; CDR3 protein: CAWSVISGANVLTF